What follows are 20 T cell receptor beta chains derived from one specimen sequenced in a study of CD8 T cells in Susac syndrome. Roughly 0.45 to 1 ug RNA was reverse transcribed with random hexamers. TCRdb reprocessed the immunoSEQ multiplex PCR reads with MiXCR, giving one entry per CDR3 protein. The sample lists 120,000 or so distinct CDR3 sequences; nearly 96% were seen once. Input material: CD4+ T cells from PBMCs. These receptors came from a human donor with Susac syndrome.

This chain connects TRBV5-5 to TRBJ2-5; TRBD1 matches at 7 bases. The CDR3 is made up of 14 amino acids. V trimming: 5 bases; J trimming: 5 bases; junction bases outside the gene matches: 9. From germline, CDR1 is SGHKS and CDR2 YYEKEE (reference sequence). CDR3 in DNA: TGTGCCAGCAGTCGAACAGGGGTTCAGGAGACCCAGTACTTC. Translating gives CASSRTGVQETQYF.

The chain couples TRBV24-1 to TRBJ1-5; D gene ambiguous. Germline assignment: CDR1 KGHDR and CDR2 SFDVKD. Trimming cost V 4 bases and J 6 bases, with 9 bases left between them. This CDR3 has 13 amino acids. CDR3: CATSDLVGQPQHF. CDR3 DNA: TGTGCCACCAGTGACCTGGTAGGTCAGCCCCAGCATTTT.

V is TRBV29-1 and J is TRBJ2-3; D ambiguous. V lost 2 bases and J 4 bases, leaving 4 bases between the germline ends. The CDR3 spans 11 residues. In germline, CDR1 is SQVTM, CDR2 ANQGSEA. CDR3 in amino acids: CSVERSDTQYF. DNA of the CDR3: TGCAGCGTTGAAAGGTCAGATACGCAGTATTTT.

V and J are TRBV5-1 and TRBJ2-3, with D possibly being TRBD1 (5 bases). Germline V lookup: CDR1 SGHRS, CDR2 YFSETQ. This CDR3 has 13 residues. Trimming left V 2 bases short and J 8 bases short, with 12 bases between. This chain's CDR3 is CASSFSGQGTQYF. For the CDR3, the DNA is TGCGCCAGCAGCTTCTCCGGGCAGGGTACGCAGTATTTT.

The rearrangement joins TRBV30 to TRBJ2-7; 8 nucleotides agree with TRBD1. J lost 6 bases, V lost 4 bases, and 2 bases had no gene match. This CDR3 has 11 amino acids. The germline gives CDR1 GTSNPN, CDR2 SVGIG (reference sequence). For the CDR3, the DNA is TGTGCCTGGACCGACAGGGGCGAGCAGTACTTC. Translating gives CAWTDRGEQYF.

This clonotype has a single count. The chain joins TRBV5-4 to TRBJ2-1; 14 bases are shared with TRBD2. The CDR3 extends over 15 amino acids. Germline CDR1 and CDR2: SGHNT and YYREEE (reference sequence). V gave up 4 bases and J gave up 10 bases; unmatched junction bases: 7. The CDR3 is CASSRGTSGRDEQFF. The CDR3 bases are TGTGCCAGCAGCCGCGGGACTAGCGGGAGAGACGAGCAGTTCTTC.

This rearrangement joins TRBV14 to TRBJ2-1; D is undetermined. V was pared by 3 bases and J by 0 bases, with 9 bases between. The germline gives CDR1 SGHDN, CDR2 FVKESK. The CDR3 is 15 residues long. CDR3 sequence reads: CASSQVGNSYNEQFF. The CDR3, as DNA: TGTGCCAGCAGCCAGGTGGGGAACTCCTACAATGAGCAGTTCTTC.

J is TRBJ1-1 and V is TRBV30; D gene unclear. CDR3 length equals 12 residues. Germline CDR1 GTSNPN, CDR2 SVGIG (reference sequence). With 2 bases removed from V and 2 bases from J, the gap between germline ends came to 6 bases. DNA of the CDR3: TGTGCCTGGAGTACCTTTAACACTGAAGCTTTCTTT. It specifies CAWSTFNTEAFF.

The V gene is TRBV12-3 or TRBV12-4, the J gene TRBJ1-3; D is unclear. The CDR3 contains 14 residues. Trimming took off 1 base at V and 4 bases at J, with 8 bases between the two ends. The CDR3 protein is CASSLGVSGNTIYF. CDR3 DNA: TGTGCCAGCAGTTTAGGGGTATCCGGAAACACCATATATTTT.

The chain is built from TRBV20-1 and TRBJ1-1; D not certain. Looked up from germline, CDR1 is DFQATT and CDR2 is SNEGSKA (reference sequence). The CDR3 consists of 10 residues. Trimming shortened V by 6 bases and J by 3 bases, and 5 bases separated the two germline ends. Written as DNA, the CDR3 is TGCAGTGCAGGGTACACTGAAGCTTTCTTT. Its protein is CSAGYTEAFF.

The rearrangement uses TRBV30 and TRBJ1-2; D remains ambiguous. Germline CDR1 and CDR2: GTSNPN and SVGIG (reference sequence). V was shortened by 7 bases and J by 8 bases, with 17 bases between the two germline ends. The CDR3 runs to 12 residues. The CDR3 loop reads CASGVPWAGYTF. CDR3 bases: TGTGCCTCTGGAGTTCCCTGGGCAGGCTACACCTTC.

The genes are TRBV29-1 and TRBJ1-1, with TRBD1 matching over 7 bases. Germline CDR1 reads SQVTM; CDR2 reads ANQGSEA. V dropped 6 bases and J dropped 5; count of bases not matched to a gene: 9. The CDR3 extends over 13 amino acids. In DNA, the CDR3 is TGCAGCGTAGCAGGACAGGCAAATACTGAAGCTTTCTTT. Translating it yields CSVAGQANTEAFF.

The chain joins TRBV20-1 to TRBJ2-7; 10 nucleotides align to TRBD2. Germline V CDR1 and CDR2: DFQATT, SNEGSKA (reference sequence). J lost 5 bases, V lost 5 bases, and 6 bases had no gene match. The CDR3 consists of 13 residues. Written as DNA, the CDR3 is TGCAGTGCTCCAGCGGGAGGGCGGAACGAGCAGTACTTC. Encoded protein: CSAPAGGRNEQYF.

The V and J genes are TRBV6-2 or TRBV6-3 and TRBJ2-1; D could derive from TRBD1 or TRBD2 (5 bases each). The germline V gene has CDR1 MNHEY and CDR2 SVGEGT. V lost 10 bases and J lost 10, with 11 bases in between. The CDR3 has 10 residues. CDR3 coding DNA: TGTGCCACCTTTGGGACGGAGCAGTTCTTC. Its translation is CATFGTEQFF.

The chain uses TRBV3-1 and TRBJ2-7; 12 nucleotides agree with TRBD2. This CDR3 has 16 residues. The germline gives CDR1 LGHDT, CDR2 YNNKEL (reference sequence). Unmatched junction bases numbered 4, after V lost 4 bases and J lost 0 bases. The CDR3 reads CASSLGLAGSSYEQYF. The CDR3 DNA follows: TGTGCCAGCAGCCTTGGACTAGCGGGGAGCTCCTACGAGCAGTACTTC.

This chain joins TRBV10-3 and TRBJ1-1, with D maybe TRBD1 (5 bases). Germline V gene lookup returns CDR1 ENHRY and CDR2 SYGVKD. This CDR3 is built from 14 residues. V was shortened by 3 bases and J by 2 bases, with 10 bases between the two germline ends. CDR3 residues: CAISEAGGNTEAFF. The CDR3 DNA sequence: TGTGCCATCAGTGAAGCGGGGGGAAACACTGAAGCTTTCTTT.

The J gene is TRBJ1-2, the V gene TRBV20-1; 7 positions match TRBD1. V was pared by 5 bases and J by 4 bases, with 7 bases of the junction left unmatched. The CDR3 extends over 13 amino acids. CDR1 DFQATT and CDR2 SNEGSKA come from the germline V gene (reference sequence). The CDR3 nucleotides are TGCAGTGCTCCGGGACAGCGCATCTATGGCTACACCTTC. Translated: CSAPGQRIYGYTF.

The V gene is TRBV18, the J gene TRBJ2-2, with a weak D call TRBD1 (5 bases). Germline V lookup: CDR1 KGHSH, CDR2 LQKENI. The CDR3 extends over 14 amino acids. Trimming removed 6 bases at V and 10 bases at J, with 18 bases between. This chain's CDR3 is CASSLTWTSEELFF. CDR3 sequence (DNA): TGTGCCAGCTCCCTGACTTGGACATCGGAGGAGCTGTTTTTT.

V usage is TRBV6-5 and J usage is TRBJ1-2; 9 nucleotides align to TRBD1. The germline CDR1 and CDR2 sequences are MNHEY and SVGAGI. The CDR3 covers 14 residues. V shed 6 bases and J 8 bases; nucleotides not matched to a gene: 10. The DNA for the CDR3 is TGTGCCAGCAGCCGGACAGGGGAAGGAGGCGGCTACACCTTC. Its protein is CASSRTGEGGGYTF.

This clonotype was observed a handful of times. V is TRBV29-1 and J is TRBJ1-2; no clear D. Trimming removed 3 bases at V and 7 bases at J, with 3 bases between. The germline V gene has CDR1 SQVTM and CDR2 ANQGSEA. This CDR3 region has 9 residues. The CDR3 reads CSVDSGYTF. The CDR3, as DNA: TGCAGCGTTGATTCTGGCTACACCTTC. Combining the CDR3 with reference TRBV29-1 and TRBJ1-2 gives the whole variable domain SAVISQKPSRDICQRGTSLTIQCQVDSQVTMMFWYRQQPGQSLTLIATANQGSEATYESGFVIDKFPISRPNLTFSTLTVSNMSPEDSSIYLCSVDSGYTFGSGTRLTVV.